The next 19 T cell receptor beta chains were all read from a single sample in a study of shared clonotypes between healthy human individuals. The data were produced by immunoSEQ multiplex PCR, yet TCRdb's version contains in-frame clones alone and is incomplete. The data show approximately 2,300,000 clones, approximately 90% seen once. Input material: naive CD4+ T cells from PBMCs. Subset meaning: CD45RA+ positively selected. These receptors all stem from a man younger than 35 in good health. Some clones in this sample may be carry-over from other donors' samples.

The rearrangement links TRBV11-2 to TRBJ1-1; D is ambiguous. The CDR3 sequence is 16 residues long. CDR1 SGHAT and CDR2 FQNNGV come from the germline V gene. V was pared by 5 bases and J by 0 bases, with 16 bases between. DNA for the CDR3: TGTGCCAGCAGCGATATTAGATGGCAGGTGAACACTGAAGCTTTCTTT. Its protein is CASSDIRWQVNTEAFF.

A remark on this clone: The sample carries other DNA sequences with the same CDR3. The chain combines TRBV2 with TRBJ1-1; 11 bases match TRBD1. J lost 5 bases, V lost 5 bases, and 4 bases had no gene match. Germline-derived CDR1 and CDR2 are SNHLY and FYNNEI. The CDR3 has 14 amino acids. The CDR3, as DNA: TGTGCCAGCAGTTTAGGGACAGGGGGGACTGAAGCTTTCTTT. Its protein is CASSLGTGGTEAFF.

The rearrangement joins TRBV7-3 to TRBJ2-3, with TRBD2 matching 8 bases. Per the germline V gene, CDR1 is SGHTA and CDR2 is FQGTGA. This CDR3 has 16 residues. The trim removed 2 bases at V and 4 bases at J, leaving 8 bases unmatched. CDR3 loop: CASSLGLAGFSDTQYF. CDR3 nucleotide sequence: TGTGCCAGCAGCTTAGGGCTAGCGGGTTTCTCAGATACGCAGTATTTT.

The chain links TRBV11-2 to TRBJ1-4; TRBD1 might be the D (5 bases). The V and J ends lost 3 bases and 8 bases respectively, with 13 bases between them. The CDR3 is 14 amino acids. Germline lookup yields CDR1 SGHAT and CDR2 FQNNGV. CDR3 nucleotide sequence: TGTGCCAGCAGCTTTCGTCAGGGAGGCGAAAAACTGTTTTTT. It specifies CASSFRQGGEKLFF.

The chain is built from TRBV28 and TRBJ1-2; 8 bases are shared with TRBD1. After removal of 7 bases from V and 1 base from J, the junction contained 8 bases not matched to a gene. The length of the CDR3 is 15 residues. CDR1 and CDR2 from the germline V gene are MDHEN and SYDVKM. This CDR3 reads CASTPRDRRNYGYTF. The DNA for the CDR3 is TGTGCCAGCACCCCCCGGGACAGGCGTAACTATGGCTACACCTTC.

The CDR3 is CASSPTSFLDTQYF. The CDR3 DNA is TGTGCCAGCAGCCCGACTAGTTTCCTAGATACGCAGTATTTT. This chain links TRBV7-9 with TRBJ2-3; D is perhaps TRBD2 (6 bases). Trimming took off 5 bases at V and 5 bases at J, with 14 bases between the two ends. Germline values: CDR1 SEHNR, CDR2 FQNEAQ (reference sequence). This CDR3 has 14 amino acids. Full variable domain (missing parts from reference TRBV7-9 and TRBJ2-3): DTGVSQNPRHKITKRGQNVTFRCDPISEHNRLYWYRQTLGQGPEFLTYFQNEAQLEKSRLLSDRFSAERPKGSFSTLEIQRTEQGDSAMYLCASSPTSFLDTQYFGPGTRLTVL.

The chain joins TRBV6-6 to TRBJ2-1; the match to TRBD2 covers 8 bases. CDR1 and CDR2 (germline): MNHNY, SVGAGI (reference sequence). The V and J ends lost 5 bases and 8 bases, in that order; junction bases with no gene match: 14. This CDR3 contains 16 residues. This CDR3 reads CASSLGVAGSQDEQFF. CDR3 nucleotide sequence: TGTGCCAGCAGTCTCGGGGTAGCGGGATCTCAGGATGAGCAGTTCTTC.

The chain uses TRBV28 and TRBJ1-5; D unclear. The length of the CDR3 is 15 residues. Trimming took off 7 bases at V and 3 bases at J, with 16 bases between the two ends. The germline gives CDR1 MDHEN, CDR2 SYDVKM. The CDR3 DNA reads as TGTGCCAGCACCCTGGGCCTAAGGGACAATCAGCCCCAGCATTTT. This encodes CASTLGLRDNQPQHF.

The V call is TRBV7-8, the J call TRBJ1-1, with D perhaps TRBD1 (5 bases). The germline V gene has CDR1 SGHVS and CDR2 FQNEAQ. V lost 3 bases and J 6 bases, leaving 11 bases between the germline ends. The CDR3 is made up of 13 amino acids. The CDR3 region has the DNA TGTGCCAGCAGCTTCAGGGTAATGGCTGAAGCTTTCTTT. Protein product: CASSFRVMAEAFF.

J is TRBJ2-1 and V is TRBV6-6, with 13 bases matching TRBD2. The CDR3 consists of 14 residues. Germline V gives CDR1 MNHNY, CDR2 SVGAGI (reference sequence). Trimming at V came to 11 bases and at J to 8 bases, leaving 9 bases not matched to a gene. The CDR3 DNA reads TGTGCCTGCCGCGGGACTAGCGGGACTTATGAGCAGTTCTTC. Amino acids: CACRGTSGTYEQFF.

V and J are TRBV11-3 and TRBJ2-1; D is perhaps TRBD2 (6 bases). Germline V gene lookup returns CDR1 SGHNT and CDR2 YENEEA. The CDR3 runs to 14 residues. V was pared by 4 bases and J by 8 bases, with 15 bases between. The chain's CDR3 is CASSSGSTFDEQFF. The CDR3 DNA sequence: TGTGCCAGCAGCTCCGGGAGTACGTTCGATGAGCAGTTCTTC.

The chain links TRBV5-4 to TRBJ2-5; D is unclear. The CDR3 length is 13 residues. Trimming removed 1 base from V and 4 bases from J, with 8 bases in between. From germline, CDR1 is SGHNT and CDR2 YYREEE (reference sequence). The CDR3: CASSLFPGETQYF. The CDR3 nucleotides read TGTGCCAGCAGCTTGTTCCCGGGAGAGACCCAGTACTTC.

The chain couples TRBV27 to TRBJ1-6; D not resolved. From germline, CDR1 is MNHEY and CDR2 SMNVEV (reference sequence). Deletions cut 3 bases from V and 11 bases from J, with 8 bases between. The CDR3 runs to 12 residues. Written as DNA, the CDR3 is TGTGCCAGCAGTTTTAGTGACGCACCCCTCCACTTT. This gives the protein CASSFSDAPLHF.

The V call is TRBV28, the J call TRBJ2-1, with D possibly being TRBD1 or TRBD2 (7 bases each). The CDR3 contains 16 residues. Looked up from germline, CDR1 is MDHEN and CDR2 is SYDVKM. Trimming pared 5 bases from V and 5 bases from J, leaving 19 bases between. CDR3 protein: CASSPGGGQAHNEQFF. Written as DNA, the CDR3 is TGTGCCAGCAGTCCGGGAGGCGGACAGGCCCACAATGAGCAGTTCTTC.

The chain joins TRBV5-1 to TRBJ1-2, with 7 bases aligning to TRBD1. Germline CDR1 and CDR2: SGHRS and YFSETQ. V lost 0 bases and J lost 8; bases outside the gene matches: 4. The length of the CDR3 is 13 residues. In DNA form, the CDR3 reads TGCGCCAGCAGCTTGGAGGGGGCTCACGGCTACACCTTC. Translated: CASSLEGAHGYTF.

This clone appeared once. The chain couples TRBV15 to TRBJ2-3; 7 bases agree with TRBD1. CDR3 length: 14 residues. The germline V gene encodes CDR1 LNHNV and CDR2 YYDKDF (reference sequence). Losses at the gene ends were 4 bases for V and 2 bases for J; bases not matched to a gene: 3. The CDR3 nucleotides read TGTGCCACCAGCATCGGGACAGCCACAGATACGCAGTATTTT. Residues: CATSIGTATDTQYF.

The chain carries TRBV4-1 and TRBJ2-1; 8 bases match TRBD2. CDR3 size: 17 residues. The germline V gene has CDR1 MGHRA and CDR2 YSYEKL. After removal of 1 base from V and 5 bases from J, the junction contained 10 bases not matched to a gene. CDR3 protein: CASSQGFVGRDNNEQFF. As DNA, the CDR3 is TGCGCCAGCAGCCAAGGCTTCGTCGGGAGGGACAACAATGAGCAGTTCTTC.

The sample holds one count of this clone. The chain joins TRBV18 to TRBJ1-3, with 7 bases identical to TRBD1. J gave up 6 bases and V 3 bases, and 2 bases lay outside the gene matches. The CDR3 is 13 amino acids. The germline V gene encodes CDR1 KGHSH and CDR2 LQKENI. The CDR3 DNA sequence: TGTGCCAGCTCACCTGGACAGGCAAACACCATATATTTT. Protein sequence: CASSPGQANTIYF.

The V and J genes are TRBV6-1 and TRBJ2-1; 9 bases match TRBD2. There are 15 residues in the CDR3. Germline assignment: CDR1 MNHNS and CDR2 SASEGT. J lost 8 bases, V lost 0 bases, and 5 bases had no gene match. The CDR3 bases are TGTGCCAGCAGTGAAGCGCCGCGGGAGGGCTATGAGCAGTTCTTC. It translates to CASSEAPREGYEQFF.